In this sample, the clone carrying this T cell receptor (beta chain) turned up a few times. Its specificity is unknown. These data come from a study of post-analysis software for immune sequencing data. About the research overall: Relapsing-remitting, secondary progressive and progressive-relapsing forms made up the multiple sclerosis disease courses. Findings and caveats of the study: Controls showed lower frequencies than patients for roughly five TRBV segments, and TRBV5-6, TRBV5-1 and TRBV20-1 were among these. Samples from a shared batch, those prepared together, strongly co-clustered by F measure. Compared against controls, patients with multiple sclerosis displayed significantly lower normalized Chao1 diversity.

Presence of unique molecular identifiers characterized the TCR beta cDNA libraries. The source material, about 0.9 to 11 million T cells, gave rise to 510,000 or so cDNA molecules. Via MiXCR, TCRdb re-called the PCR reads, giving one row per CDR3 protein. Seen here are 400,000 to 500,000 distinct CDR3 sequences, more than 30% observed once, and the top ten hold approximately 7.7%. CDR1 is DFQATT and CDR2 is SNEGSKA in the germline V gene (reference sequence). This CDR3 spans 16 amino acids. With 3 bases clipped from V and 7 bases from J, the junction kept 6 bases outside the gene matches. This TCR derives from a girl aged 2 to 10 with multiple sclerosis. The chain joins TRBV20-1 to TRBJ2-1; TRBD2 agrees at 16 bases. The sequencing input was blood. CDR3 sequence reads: CSARPGLAGGGNEQFF. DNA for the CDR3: TGCAGTGCTAGGCCGGGACTAGCGGGAGGGGGTAATGAGCAGTTCTTC.